Each of the 15 T cell receptor beta chains below was sequenced from the same sample in a study of CXCR3-negative and CXCR3-positive naive CD8 T cells. Findings and caveats of the study: CXCR3-positive naive cells carried more hydrophobic TRB CDR3s than CXCR3-negative ones.

UMI-labeled TRB cDNA libraries were prepared by 5' RACE. TCRdb reworked the 5' RACE reads into one entry per CDR3 protein, no DNA. Reported are about 150,000 distinct CDR3 sequences; the ten largest clones contain 0.4% to 0.45%. The antigens these receptors bind are not known. The sample was naive CXCR3+ CD8+ T cells from blood. As to subset: CD45RO-CCR7+CD27+CD95- naive CD8+ T cells expressing CXCR3 (TNR3+). The receptor source for this set is a human donor in good health. Some clones in this sample may be carry-over from other donors' samples.

This chain uses TRBV27 with TRBJ2-1; TCRdb lists TRBD2, though no DNA is available to test this call. The CDR3 length is 15 residues. Germline assignment: CDR1 MNHEY and CDR2 SMNVEV (reference sequence). The CDR3 is CASSYLAGNDNEQFF.

Here the CDR3 reads CASNRNWGPPGGSGANVLTF. The chain couples TRBV28 to TRBJ2-6; TCRdb calls TRBD1, which cannot be checked without DNA. From germline, CDR1 is MDHEN and CDR2 SYDVKM. CDR3 length: 20 residues.

V is TRBV2 and J is TRBJ2-1; the TCRdb call, TRBD2, lacks DNA for checking. This CDR3 spans 13 amino acids. Looked up from germline, CDR1 is SNHLY and CDR2 is FYNNEI. The CDR3 is CARRGGLDNEQFF. Full variable domain (outside the CDR3, taken from reference TRBV2 and TRBJ2-1): EPEVTQTPSHQVTQMGQEVILRCVPISNHLYFYWYRQILGQKVEFLVSFYNNEISEKSEIFDDQFSVERPDGSNFTLKIRSTKLEDSAMYFCARRGGLDNEQFFGPGTRLTVL.

The V gene is TRBV5-5, the J gene TRBJ2-1; TCRdb names TRBD1, which stays unverified in the absence of DNA. The CDR3 loop spans 16 amino acids. CDR1 and CDR2 from the germline V gene are SGHKS and YYEKEE (reference sequence). The CDR3 loop reads CASSTTGGGSYNEQFF.

The V gene is TRBV18, the J gene TRBJ2-1; TCRdb gives TRBD1 as the D gene, but with no DNA this cannot be confirmed. Germline loops: CDR1 KGHSH, CDR2 LQKENI. The CDR3 sequence is 15 residues long. This CDR3 reads CASSPDRGLYNEQFF.

The chain is built from TRBV5-1 and TRBJ2-1. The V gene's germline CDR1 is SGHRS and CDR2 YFSETQ. The CDR3 is 13 residues long. CDR3: CASSLDPSHGQFF.

The gene calls are TRBV29-1 and TRBJ2-2; as DNA is missing, the TRBD1 call by TCRdb cannot be tested. The CDR3 covers 16 residues. The germline gives CDR1 SQVTM, CDR2 ANQGSEA. CDR3 region: CSVGELTGANTGELFF.

This sequence joins TRBV5-4 and TRBJ1-2; TCRdb's D gene call, TRBD1, goes unchecked for lack of DNA. Germline V gene sequence: CDR1 SGHNT, CDR2 YYREEE (reference sequence). CDR3 length equals 15 residues. CDR3 amino acids: CASSFNSMGDYGYTF.

The chain has TRBV28 and TRBJ2-7; TCRdb returns TRBD2, unconfirmable since there is no DNA. The CDR3 length is 14 residues. Germline-derived CDR1 and CDR2 are MDHEN and SYDVKM. The chain's CDR3 is CASSLRMRDYEQYF.

V is TRBV27 and J is TRBJ2-7; TCRdb proposes TRBD1, but this gene call is untestable without DNA. Per the germline V gene, CDR1 is MNHEY and CDR2 is SMNVEV (reference sequence). The CDR3 runs to 15 residues. This CDR3 reads CASSLVGTGPYEQYF.

The rearrangement uses TRBV7-9 and TRBJ2-3; no DNA is available, so the TRBD1 call from TCRdb remains unchecked. This CDR3 has 13 residues. Germline V gives CDR1 SEHNR, CDR2 FQNEAQ (reference sequence). This CDR3 reads CASSPTATDTQYF. Together with reference TRBV7-9 and TRBJ2-3, the CDR3 gives the full variable domain: DTGVSQNPRHKITKRGQNVTFRCDPISEHNRLYWYRQTLGQGPEFLTYFQNEAQLEKSRLLSDRFSAERPKGSFSTLEIQRTEQGDSAMYLCASSPTATDTQYFGPGTRLTVL.

This rearrangement joins TRBV20-1 to TRBJ2-7; the D call from TCRdb, TRBD1, cannot be confirmed without DNA. Germline loops: CDR1 DFQATT, CDR2 SNEGSKA (reference sequence). The CDR3 has 14 amino acids. The CDR3: CSARDRGSSYEQYF.

V gene TRBV6-5 combines with J gene TRBJ1-1. The V gene's germline CDR1 is MNHEY and CDR2 SVGAGI. CDR3 length: 13 residues. The CDR3 loop is CASSYIENTEAFF.

The CDR3 sequence is CASSPRGPNGYTF. This chain uses TRBV12-3 or TRBV12-4 with TRBJ1-2. The CDR3 length is 13 residues.

The chain combines TRBV5-1 with TRBJ2-7; the D call from TCRdb, TRBD2, cannot be confirmed without DNA. From germline, CDR1 is SGHRS and CDR2 YFSETQ. There are 14 residues in the CDR3. The CDR3 region is CASSLDSSLFEQYF. The complete variable domain, with remaining parts taken from reference TRBV5-1 and TRBJ2-7, reads KAGVTQTPRYLIKTRGQQVTLSCSPISGHRSVSWYQQTPGQGLQFLFEYFSETQRNKGNFPGRFSGRQFSNSRSEMNVSTLELGDSALYLCASSLDSSLFEQYFGPGTRLTVT.